The next 2 T cell receptor beta chains were all read from a single sample in a study of blood T cell repertoires in COVID-19. The data were produced by immunoSEQ multiplex PCR, yet TCRdb's version contains in-frame clones alone and is incomplete. The sample includes about 420,000 clones, 80% to 90% of them seen just once. Specimen: peripheral blood. These receptors were collected from a man aged 18-30 years with COVID-19, enrolled during active disease.

The sample holds a few counts of this clone. J is TRBJ2-2 and V is TRBV19; D ambiguous. The germline V gene encodes CDR1 LNHDA and CDR2 SQIVND (reference sequence). CDR3 length: 13 amino acids. Trimming stripped 3 bases from V and 6 bases from J, with 8 bases between. CDR3 protein: CASSIREAGELFF. Written as DNA, the CDR3 is TGTGCCAGTAGTATTCGCGAAGCCGGGGAGCTGTTTTTT.

The chain carries TRBV2 and TRBJ2-2; 10 nucleotides line up with TRBD2. This CDR3 spans 19 amino acids. The V and J ends lost 7 bases and 3 bases, in that order; junction bases with no gene match: 17. Looked up from germline, CDR1 is SNHLY and CDR2 is FYNNEI. The CDR3 DNA follows: TGTGCCAGCATTTCACCGGGACTAGCGAGCCAAGGGCACACCGGGGAGCTGTTTTTT. Amino acid sequence: CASISPGLASQGHTGELFF.